The clone carrying this T cell receptor beta chain was counted only a few times. Its specificity is unknown. At one of its ends the junction is not consistent with the germline gene, which may arise from a read error. Germline CDR1 and CDR2: ENHRY and SYGVKD. The CDR3 totals 15 residues. The data derive from a study of cytomegalovirus exposure and HLA in healthy donors. Study conclusions and caveats: Later genetic work tied a missense DCLRE1C variant to beta-chain V and J trimming.

Both 60 Vbeta primers and 13 Jbeta primers went into the PCR. Profiling relied on immunoSEQ multiplex PCR, and the TCRdb table lists in-frame clones only, not all of them. Of 150,000 or so clones listed, about 76% are singletons. The receptor comes from a man between 25 and 39 years old in good health and CMV-seropositive. V gene TRBV10-3 combines with J gene TRBJ2-1, with 10 bases aligning to TRBD1. The sequencing sample was made of PBMCs. DNA of the CDR3: TGTGCCACCAGTAGGGGACAGGGGACCTACAATGAGCAGTTCTTC. Protein sequence: CATSRGQGTYNEQFF.